This entry lists 12 T cell receptor beta chains sequenced from one sample in a study of T cell responses to AZD1222 COVID-19 vaccine. The table came from immunoSEQ multiplex PCR; TCRdb's copy has only in-frame clones and leaves some out. The table records roughly 79,000 clones, 92% of them present only once. The specimen was peripheral blood, collected on day 0 of MenACWY control vaccination. These receptors came from an adult in good health.

CDR3 residues: CASSQSDCGTGAETQYF. The CDR3 nucleotides are TGCGCCAGCAGTCAATCGGATTGCGGGACAGGGGCAGAGACCCAGTACTTC. The chain combines TRBV23-1 with TRBJ2-5; 10 bases are a match to TRBD1. TRBV23-1 is an ORF; its function is uncertain. V lost 0 bases, J lost 4 bases, and 8 bases stayed unmatched. CDR3 length: 17 residues.

CDR3 sequence: CASRTSILETQYF. The CDR3 DNA reads as TGTGCCAGCCGGACTAGCATCCTAGAGACCCAGTACTTC. This rearrangement joins TRBV2 to TRBJ2-5; 8 bases line up with TRBD2. In germline, CDR1 is SNHLY, CDR2 FYNNEI. V trimming: 8 bases; J trimming: 4 bases; junction bases outside the gene matches: 6. CDR3 length: 13 residues.

The chain recombines TRBV28 with TRBJ2-3; 13 bases agree with TRBD2. V lost 8 bases to trimming and J lost 4 bases; unmatched junction nucleotides: 3. The CDR3 spans 14 residues. Germline values: CDR1 MDHEN, CDR2 SYDVKM. The CDR3 coding sequence is TGTGCCAGCGACGGACTAGCGGGAGCAGATACGCAGTATTTT. Its translation: CASDGLAGADTQYF.

This CDR3 reads CASSLMAGPGNTIYF. CDR3 DNA: TGTGCCAGCAGCCTTATGGCGGGACCTGGAAACACCATATATTTT. The chain combines TRBV6-5 with TRBJ1-3; possibly TRBD1 for D (5 bases). CDR1 is MNHEY, CDR2 SVGAGI, per germline. Trimming removed 6 bases from V and 2 bases from J, with 14 bases in between. This CDR3 spans 15 amino acids.

This chain links TRBV14 with TRBJ2-1; D uncertain. This CDR3 comprises 13 residues. Per the germline V gene, CDR1 is SGHDN and CDR2 is FVKESK. V gave up 0 bases and J gave up 5 bases, with 5 bases separating them. The CDR3 sequence is CASSQEWDNEQFF. The CDR3 DNA reads as TGTGCCAGCAGCCAAGAATGGGACAATGAGCAGTTCTTC.

This sequence joins TRBV7-2 and TRBJ2-2, with 9 bases that match TRBD2. The V gene's germline CDR1 is SGHTA and CDR2 FQGNSA. V lost 0 bases to trimming and J lost 3 bases; unmatched junction nucleotides: 2. The CDR3 spans 16 residues. The CDR3 is CASSLASGGHTGELFF. In DNA form, the CDR3 reads TGTGCCAGCAGCTTAGCTAGCGGGGGCCACACCGGGGAGCTGTTTTTT.

The rearrangement joins TRBV6-6 to TRBJ1-1, with 7 positions matching TRBD1. V shed 3 bases, J shed 6 bases, and the junction held 10 bases outside the gene matches. CDR3 size: 15 residues. Germline V gene data show CDR1 as MNHNY and CDR2 as SVGAGI (reference sequence). The CDR3 sequence: CASSYYEGASSEAFF. Here the CDR3 DNA reads TGTGCCAGCAGTTATTACGAGGGGGCGAGTTCTGAAGCTTTCTTT.

V and J are TRBV7-9 and TRBJ1-1; D perhaps matches TRBD1 (5 bases). V was cut by 2 bases and J by 6 bases, with 13 bases left in between. The CDR3 is 14 residues long. Germline-derived CDR1 and CDR2 are SEHNR and FQNEAQ (reference sequence). The CDR3 protein is CASSLSGDVSEAFF. The CDR3 bases are TGTGCCAGCAGCTTAAGTGGGGACGTCTCTGAAGCTTTCTTT.

This clone was picked up a small number of times. The chain recombines TRBV7-6 with TRBJ2-1; D unresolved. Between the trimmed V and J ends, which lost 0 bases and 8 bases, there was a span of 5 bases. There are 12 residues in the CDR3. From germline, CDR1 is SGHVS and CDR2 FNYEAQ. In nucleotides, the CDR3 is TGTGCCAGCAGCTTAGCTGCGGATGAGCAGTTCTTC. Its translation: CASSLAADEQFF.

This chain joins TRBV7-2 and TRBJ2-2, with D hard to call. Per the germline V gene, CDR1 is SGHTA and CDR2 is FQGNSA. The CDR3 is 16 residues long. Trimming removed 2 bases at V and 0 bases at J, with 10 bases between. CDR3 nucleotides: TGTGCCAGCAGCTTAAGATCAGCCGCGAACACCGGGGAGCTGTTTTTT. Amino acids: CASSLRSAANTGELFF.

The rearrangement joins TRBV15 to TRBJ2-3; D possibly uses TRBD1 or TRBD2 (6 bases each). CDR1 LNHNV and CDR2 YYDKDF come from the germline V gene (reference sequence). There are 15 residues in the CDR3. V was trimmed by 0 bases and J by 5 bases, leaving 12 bases between them. CDR3 sequence reads: CATSRDRGRGDTQYF. The CDR3 DNA follows: TGTGCCACCAGCAGAGACCGGGGGCGCGGAGATACGCAGTATTTT.

The chain recombines TRBV3-1 (or the pseudogene TRBV3-2) with TRBJ2-2; unclear D gene. The CDR3 extends over 12 amino acids. Germline loops: CDR1 LGHDT, CDR2 YNNKEL (reference sequence). Trimming took off 0 bases at V and 8 bases at J, with 4 bases between the two ends. CDR3 in amino acids: CASSQEAGELFF. The CDR3 nucleotides read TGTGCCAGCAGCCAAGAGGCGGGGGAGCTGTTTTTT.